These 8 T cell receptor beta chains share one sample of origin, sequenced in a study of T cells in Graves' hyperthyroidism and ophthalmopathy. The source material, RNA transcripts, was used to amplify TCR beta CDR3 regions. With the HTBI primer set, the TCR CDR3 went through a first round of RT-PCR. MiXCR, applied by TCRdb to the multiplex PCR reads, yields one record per CDR3 protein. The sample includes approximately 600,000 distinct CDR3 sequences, 14% of them seen just once. What was sequenced was blood. These receptors were taken from a woman younger than 45 with Graves' hyperthyroidism that later progressed to Graves' ophthalmopathy.

This clonotype was recorded many times. The rearrangement uses TRBV6-1 and TRBJ2-7; tentative D call: TRBD2 (5 bases). This CDR3 is 16 amino acids long. V gave up 5 bases and J gave up 5 bases, with 22 bases separating them. Germline V gene data show CDR1 as MNHNS and CDR2 as SASEGT. CDR3 coding DNA: TGTGCCAGCAGTTACTATGGATTGGCGACCGGGGACGAGCAGTACTTC. Amino acids: CASSYYGLATGDEQYF.

This clonotype came up many times. V gene TRBV7-2 combines with J gene TRBJ1-1; 7 bases are shared with TRBD1. This CDR3 comprises 16 residues. Germline V lookup: CDR1 SGHTA, CDR2 FQGNSA. J lost 2 bases, V lost 1 base, and 7 bases had no gene match. The CDR3 DNA reads as TGTGCCAGCAGCTTAGAAGCAGGGGGATTCAACACTGAAGCTTTCTTT. It specifies CASSLEAGGFNTEAFF.

This sequence joins TRBV12-5 and TRBJ2-1, with D perhaps matching TRBD1 or TRBD2 (5 bases each). V was cut by 5 bases and J by 2 bases, with 16 bases left in between. The V gene's germline CDR1 is LGHNT and CDR2 FRNRAP. The CDR3 consists of 16 residues. This chain's CDR3 is CASGAPGTSTYNEQFF. In DNA, the CDR3 is TGTGCTAGTGGTGCCCCCGGGACCTCTACCTACAATGAGCAGTTCTTC.

The sample holds many counts of this clonotype. V is TRBV24-1 and J is TRBJ2-7; D might be TRBD2 (5 bases). From germline, CDR1 is KGHDR and CDR2 SFDVKD. The CDR3 contains 13 residues. Trimming pared 5 bases from V and 4 bases from J, leaving 11 bases between. The CDR3 loop is CATSVGGRYEQYF. The CDR3 DNA follows: TGTGCCACCAGTGTTGGAGGTCGTTACGAGCAGTACTTC.

For this clonotype: Possible read error: a much larger clone is one base away. The gene calls are TRBV7-2 and TRBJ1-2; possible D gene TRBD1, 5 bases. CDR1 is SGHTA, CDR2 FQGNSA, per germline. The CDR3 is 14 residues long. The CDR3 nucleotides are TGTGCCAGCTCATCCGGGGGGGGTAACTATGTCTACACCTTC. Protein sequence: CASSSGGGNYVYTF.

This clonotype was counted only a few times. The gene calls are TRBV7-9 and TRBJ2-7; D is unresolved. V was shortened by 3 bases and J by 5 bases, with 20 bases between the two germline ends. This CDR3 is built from 16 residues. Germline V gene lookup returns CDR1 SEHNR and CDR2 FQNEAQ (reference sequence). This chain's CDR3 is CASSFISGVNLHEQYF. In nucleotides, the CDR3 is TGTGCCAGCAGCTTCATAAGTGGGGTGAACCTCCACGAGCAGTACTTC.

This clonotype came up a few times. The V gene is TRBV3-1, the J gene TRBJ2-1; D is possibly TRBD1 (5 bases). The CDR3 length is 13 residues. V was pared by 6 bases and J by 9 bases, with 15 bases between. Germline loops: CDR1 LGHDT, CDR2 YNNKEL (reference sequence). The chain's CDR3 is CASRQDVSGEQFF. The CDR3 DNA follows: TGTGCCAGCAGACAGGACGTGTCTGGTGAGCAGTTCTTC.

This clonotype showed up just a few times. V gene TRBV30 combines with J gene TRBJ2-7; 12 nucleotides match TRBD1. The CDR3 runs to 14 residues. Trimming cost V 3 bases and J 6 bases; bases outside gene matches: 6. CDR1 and CDR2 (germline): GTSNPN, SVGIG (reference sequence). This chain's CDR3 is CAWSAGQGAFEQYF. CDR3 nucleotides: TGTGCCTGGAGCGCGGGACAGGGGGCGTTCGAGCAGTACTTC.